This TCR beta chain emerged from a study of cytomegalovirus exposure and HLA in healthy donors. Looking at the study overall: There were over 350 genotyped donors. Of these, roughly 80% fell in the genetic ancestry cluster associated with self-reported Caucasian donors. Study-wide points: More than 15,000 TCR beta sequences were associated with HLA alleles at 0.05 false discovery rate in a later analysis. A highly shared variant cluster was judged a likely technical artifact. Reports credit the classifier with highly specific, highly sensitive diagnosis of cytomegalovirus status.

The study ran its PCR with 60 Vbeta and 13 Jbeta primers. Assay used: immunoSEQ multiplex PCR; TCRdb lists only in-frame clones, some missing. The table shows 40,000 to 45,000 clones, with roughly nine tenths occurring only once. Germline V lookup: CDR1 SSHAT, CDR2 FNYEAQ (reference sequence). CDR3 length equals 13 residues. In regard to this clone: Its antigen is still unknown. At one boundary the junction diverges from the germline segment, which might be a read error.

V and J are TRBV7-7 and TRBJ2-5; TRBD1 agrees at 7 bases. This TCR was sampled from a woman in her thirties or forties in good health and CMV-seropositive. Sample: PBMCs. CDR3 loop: CASSLKGAETQYF. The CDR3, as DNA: TGTGCTAGCAGCTTAAAGGGGGCAGAGACCCAGTACTTC.